This is a list of T cell receptor beta chains from one sample in a study of radiation and T cells in renal cell carcinoma. Data came from immunoSEQ multiplex PCR; TCRdb stores just in-frame clones and leaves some out. The table lists more than 120,000 clones, approximately 86% of them singletons. Sample: blood, taken from a patient whose treatment included radiotherapy and nephrectomy. Receptors originate from a woman in her forties or fifties with renal cell carcinoma. CDR3s include the opening cysteine and the closing phenylalanine or tryptophan. D genes are given only for firm matches. Clone sizes are given selectively: once, few, many, or a class where the clone is expanded.

TRBV19	.	.	TRBJ2-5	CASSKRVGETQYF	TGTGCCAGTAGTAAAAGGGTGGGAGAGACCCAGTACTTC
TRBV27	TRBD1	.	TRBJ1-2	CASSLLGRQGWGYTF	TGTGCCAGCAGTTTATTGGGGAGACAGGGTTGGGGCTACACCTTC
TRBV11-2	TRBD2	.	TRBJ2-3	CASSLVGTSGSGADTQYF	TGTGCCAGCAGCTTAGTGGGGACTAGCGGGAGTGGGGCAGATACGCAGTATTTT
TRBV28	.	.	TRBJ1-6	CASSLGGAWNSPLHF	TGTGCCAGCAGTTTGGGGGGGGCATGGAATTCACCCCTCCACTTT
TRBV9	TRBD1	.	TRBJ1-3	CASSPRQGSGNTIYF	TGTGCCAGCAGCCCAAGACAGGGATCCGGAAACACCATATATTTT
TRBV19	.	.	TRBJ1-5	CASKKGSNQPQHF	TGTGCCAGTAAAAAGGGGAGCAATCAGCCCCAGCATTTT
TRBV11-2	.	.	TRBJ2-7	CASTTLTNEQYF	TGTGCCAGCACCACCCTCACAAACGAGCAGTACTTC
TRBV30	TRBD1	few	TRBJ1-2	CAWSVGTEDYGYTF	TGTGCCTGGAGTGTCGGGACAGAAGACTATGGCTACACCTTC
TRBV27	TRBD1	few	TRBJ1-3	CASSLSRTGGSGNTIYF	TGTGCCAGCAGTTTATCGCGGACAGGGGGGTCTGGAAACACCATATATTTT
TRBV5-1	.	.	TRBJ2-3	CASRGLQTFSSTDTQYF	TGCGCCAGCCGAGGACTACAAACCTTCTCTAGCACAGATACGCAGTATTTT
TRBV2	TRBD1	.	TRBJ1-1	CASSGQGVNTEAFF	TGTGCCAGCAGTGGACAGGGAGTGAACACTGAAGCTTTCTTT
TRBV11-2	TRBD2	once	TRBJ2-5	CASSLESSGVPYF	TGTGCCAGCAGCTTAGAGTCTAGCGGAGTTCCGTACTTC
TRBV5-1	.	.	TRBJ1-4	CASSSDATNEKLFF	TGCGCCAGCAGCTCCGATGCAACTAATGAAAAACTGTTTTTT
TRBV19	.	.	TRBJ1-1	CASSSFGNTEAFF	TGTGCCAGTAGCAGCTTCGGGAACACTGAAGCTTTCTTT
TRBV4-3	.	.	TRBJ1-3	CASSQDVRAAAGNTIYF	TGCGCCAGCAGCCAAGATGTTAGGGCAGCCGCTGGAAACACCATATATTTT
TRBV28	.	.	TRBJ1-1	CASSLGGMNTEAFF	TGTGCCAGCAGTTTGGGGGGAATGAACACTGAAGCTTTCTTT
TRBV5-1	.	.	TRBJ1-5	CASSQGVGGNQPQHF	TGCGCCAGCAGCCAGGGCGTGGGGGGCAATCAGCCCCAGCATTTT
TRBV15	.	.	TRBJ2-7	CATSRVRQSDEQYF	TGTGCCACCAGCAGAGTACGACAGTCTGACGAGCAGTACTTC
TRBV7-2	.	.	TRBJ2-1	CASSSPFRRMPYNEQFF	TGTGCCAGCAGCTCCCCGTTCCGGCGTATGCCCTACAATGAGCAGTTCTTC
TRBV6-5	.	.	TRBJ1-1	CASSWQGLLF	TGTGCCAGCAGTTGGCAGGGACTACTCTTT
TRBV18	TRBD1	.	TRBJ2-7	CASSPGTGGTYEQYF	TGTGCCAGCTCTCCGGGGACAGGGGGGACCTACGAGCAGTACTTC
TRBV11-2	.	.	TRBJ2-2	CASSGRATGELFF	TGTGCCAGCAGCGGCCGAGCCACCGGGGAGCTGTTTTTT
TRBV28	.	.	TRBJ1-1	CASSFALLAKAFF	TGTGCCAGCAGTTTCGCCCTCTTGGCCAAAGCTTTCTTT
TRBV10-3	.	.	TRBJ2-2	CAISGGPNTGELFF	TGTGCCATCAGTGGGGGCCCGAACACCGGGGAGCTGTTTTTT
TRBV18	TRBD1	.	TRBJ2-7	CASSPGGTGAEQYF	TGTGCCAGCTCCCCGGGTGGGACAGGGGCCGAGCAGTACTTC
TRBV27	TRBD1	.	TRBJ2-7	CASSPPDREVYEQYF	TGTGCCAGCAGTCCCCCGGACAGGGAAGTCTACGAGCAGTACTTC
TRBV5-1	TRBD1	.	TRBJ2-7	CASSLRDRVNERIYF	TGCGCCAGCAGCTTAAGGGACAGGGTGAACGAGCGAATTTACTTC
TRBV4-3	TRBD1	.	TRBJ1-6	CASSQEPGQGNSPLHF	TGCGCCAGCAGCCAGGAACCTGGACAGGGGAATTCACCCCTCCACTTT
TRBV5-1	.	.	TRBJ1-3	CASAQEGSSGNTIYF	TGCGCCAGCGCCCAGGAGGGGTCCTCTGGAAACACCATATATTTT
TRBV23-1	TRBD2	.	TRBJ2-4	CASSPPGGAKNIQYF	TGCGCCAGCAGTCCTCCGGGGGGAGCCAAAAACATTCAGTACTTC
TRBV6-4	.	.	TRBJ1-1	CASSGGAGTEAFF	TGTGCCAGCAGTGGGGGAGCGGGAACTGAAGCTTTCTTT
TRBV15	.	once	TRBJ1-4	CATSRARATNEKLFF	TGTGCCACCAGCAGAGCTCGAGCAACTAATGAAAAACTGTTTTTT
TRBV7-2	.	.	TRBJ2-1	CASSLDQGTYNEQFF	TGTGCCAGCAGCTTAGACCAGGGCACCTACAATGAGCAGTTCTTC
TRBV19	.	few	TRBJ1-1	CASSMGRGANTEAFF	TGTGCCAGTAGTATGGGTCGGGGGGCGAATACTGAAGCTTTCTTT
TRBV19	.	.	TRBJ1-2	CASNLGTENYGYTF	TGTGCCAGTAACCTAGGGACCGAGAACTATGGCTACACCTTC
TRBV27	TRBD1	.	TRBJ2-1	CASKLGQGNNEQFF	TGTGCCAGCAAACTGGGACAGGGGAACAATGAGCAGTTCTTC
TRBV28	.	.	TRBJ2-7	CASRSEQVQYF	TGTGCCAGCAGGTCCGAGCAAGTTCAGTACTTC
TRBV4-1	.	.	TRBJ1-2	CASSQTNPGANYGYTF	TGCGCCAGCAGCCAGACGAATCCAGGGGCTAACTATGGCTACACCTTC
TRBV2	TRBD1	.	TRBJ2-2	CASRETDRVSGELFF	TGTGCCAGCAGGGAAACGGACAGGGTCTCGGGGGAGCTGTTTTTT
TRBV29-1	.	.	TRBJ2-4	CSVGDLSYIQYF	TGCAGCGTTGGGGACCTTAGTTACATTCAGTACTTC
TRBV5-4	.	.	TRBJ1-1	CASSLRTGEAFF	TGTGCCAGCAGCTTGCGGACTGGAGAAGCTTTCTTT
TRBV4-3	TRBD1	.	TRBJ2-5	CASSQALDRGILETQYF	TGCGCCAGCAGCCAAGCACTTGACAGGGGAATTTTAGAGACCCAGTACTTC
TRBV28	TRBD1	.	TRBJ2-6	CASSPRQGGLSGANVLTF	TGTGCCAGCAGTCCACGACAGGGGGGTCTCTCTGGGGCCAACGTCCTGACTTTC
TRBV19	TRBD1	.	TRBJ2-7	CASSIPGTAYEQYF	TGTGCCAGTAGTATTCCGGGGACAGCCTACGAGCAGTACTTC
TRBV6-6	.	.	TRBJ1-2	CASTLQGLGNGYTF	TGTGCCAGCACCCTTCAGGGGCTGGGGAATGGCTACACCTTC
TRBV7-2	.	.	TRBJ1-1	CATQWQGDTEAFF	TGTGCCACCCAATGGCAGGGAGACACTGAAGCTTTCTTT